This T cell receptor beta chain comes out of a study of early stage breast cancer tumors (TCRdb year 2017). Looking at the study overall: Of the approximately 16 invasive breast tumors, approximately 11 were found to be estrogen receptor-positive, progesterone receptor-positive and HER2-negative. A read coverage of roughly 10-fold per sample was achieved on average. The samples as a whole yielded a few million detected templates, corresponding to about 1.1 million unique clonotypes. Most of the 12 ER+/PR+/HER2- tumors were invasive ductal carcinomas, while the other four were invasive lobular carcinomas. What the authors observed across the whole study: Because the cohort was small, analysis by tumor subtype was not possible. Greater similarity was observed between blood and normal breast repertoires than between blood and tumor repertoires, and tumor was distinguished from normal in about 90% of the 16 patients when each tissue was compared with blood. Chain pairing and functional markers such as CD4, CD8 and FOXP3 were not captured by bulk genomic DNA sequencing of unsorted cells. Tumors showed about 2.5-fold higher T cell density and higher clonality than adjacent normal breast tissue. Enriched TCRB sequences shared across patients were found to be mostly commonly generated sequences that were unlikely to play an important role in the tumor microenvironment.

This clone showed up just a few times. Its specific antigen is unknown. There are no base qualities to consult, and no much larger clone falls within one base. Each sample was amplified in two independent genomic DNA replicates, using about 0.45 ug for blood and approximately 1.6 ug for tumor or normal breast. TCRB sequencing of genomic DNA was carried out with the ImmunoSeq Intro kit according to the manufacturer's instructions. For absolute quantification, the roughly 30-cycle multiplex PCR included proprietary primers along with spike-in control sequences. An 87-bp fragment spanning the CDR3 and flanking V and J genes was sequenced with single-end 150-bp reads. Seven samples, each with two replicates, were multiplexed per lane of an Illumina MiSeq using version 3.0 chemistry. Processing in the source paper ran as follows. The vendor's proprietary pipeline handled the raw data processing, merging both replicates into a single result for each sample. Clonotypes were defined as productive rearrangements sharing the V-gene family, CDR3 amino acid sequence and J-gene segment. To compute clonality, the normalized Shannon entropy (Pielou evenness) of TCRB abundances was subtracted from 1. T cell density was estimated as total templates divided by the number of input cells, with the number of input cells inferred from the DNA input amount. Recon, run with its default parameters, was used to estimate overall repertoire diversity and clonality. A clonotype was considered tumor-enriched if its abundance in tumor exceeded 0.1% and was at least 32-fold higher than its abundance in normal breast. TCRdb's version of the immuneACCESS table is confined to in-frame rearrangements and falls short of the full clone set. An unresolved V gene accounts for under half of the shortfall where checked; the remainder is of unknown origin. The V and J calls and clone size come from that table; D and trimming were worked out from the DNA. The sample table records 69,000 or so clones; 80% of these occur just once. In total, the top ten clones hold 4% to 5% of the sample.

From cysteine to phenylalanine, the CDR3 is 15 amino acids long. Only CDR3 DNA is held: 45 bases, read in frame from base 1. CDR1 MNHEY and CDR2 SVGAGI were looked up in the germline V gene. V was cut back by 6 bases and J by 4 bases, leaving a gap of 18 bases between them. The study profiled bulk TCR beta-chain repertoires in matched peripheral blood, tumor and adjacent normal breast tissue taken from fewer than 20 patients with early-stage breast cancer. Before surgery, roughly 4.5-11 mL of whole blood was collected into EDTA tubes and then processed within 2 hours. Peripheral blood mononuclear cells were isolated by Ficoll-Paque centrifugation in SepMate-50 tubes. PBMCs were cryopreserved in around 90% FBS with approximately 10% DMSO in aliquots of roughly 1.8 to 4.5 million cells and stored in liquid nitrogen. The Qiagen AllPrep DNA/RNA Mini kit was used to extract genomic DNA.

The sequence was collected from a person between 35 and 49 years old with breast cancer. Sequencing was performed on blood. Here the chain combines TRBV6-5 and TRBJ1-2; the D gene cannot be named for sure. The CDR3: CASSQRSLRGYGYTF. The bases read TGTGCCAGCAGCCAAAGGTCTCTCCGTGGCTATGGCTACACCTTC.